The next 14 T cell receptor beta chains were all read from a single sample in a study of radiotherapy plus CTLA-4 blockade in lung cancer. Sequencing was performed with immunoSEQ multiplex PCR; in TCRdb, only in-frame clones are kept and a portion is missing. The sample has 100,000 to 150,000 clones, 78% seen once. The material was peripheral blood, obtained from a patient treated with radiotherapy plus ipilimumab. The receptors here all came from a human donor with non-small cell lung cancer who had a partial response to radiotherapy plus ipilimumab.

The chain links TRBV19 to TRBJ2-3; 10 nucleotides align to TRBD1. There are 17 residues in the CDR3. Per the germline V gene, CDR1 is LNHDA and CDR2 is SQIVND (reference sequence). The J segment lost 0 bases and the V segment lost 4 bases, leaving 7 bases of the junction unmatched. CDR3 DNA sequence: TGTGCCAGTAGTACGGCCGGGACAGGGGCTAGCACAGATACGCAGTATTTT. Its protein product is CASSTAGTGASTDTQYF. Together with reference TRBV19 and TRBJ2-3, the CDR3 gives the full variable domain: DGGITQSPKYLFRKEGQNVTLSCEQNLNHDAMYWYRQDPGQGLRLIYYSQIVNDFQKGDIAEGYSVSREKKESFPLTVTSAQKNPTAFYLCASSTAGTGASTDTQYFGPGTRLTVL.

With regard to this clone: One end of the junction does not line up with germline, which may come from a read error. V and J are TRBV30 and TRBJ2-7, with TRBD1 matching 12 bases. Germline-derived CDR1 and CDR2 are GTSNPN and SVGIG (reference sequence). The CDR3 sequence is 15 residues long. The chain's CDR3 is CAWSEGQGAFDELYF. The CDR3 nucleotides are TGTGCCTGGAGTGAGGGACAGGGGGCGTTCGACGAGCTGTACTTC. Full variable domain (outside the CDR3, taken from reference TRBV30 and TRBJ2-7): SQTIHQWPATLVQPVGSPLSLECTVEGTSNPNLYWYRQAAGRGLQLLFYSVGIGQISSEVPQNLSASRPQDRQFILSSKKLLLSDSGFYLCAWSEGQGAFDELYFGPGTRLTVT.

CDR3 residues: CASSNSGFSYEQYF. The CDR3, as DNA: TGTGCCAGCAGTAACTCGGGGTTCTCCTACGAGCAGTACTTC. The chain carries TRBV9 and TRBJ2-7; D possibly corresponds to TRBD2 (5 bases). Trimming left V 5 bases short and J 0 bases short, with 12 bases between. Germline V gene sequence: CDR1 SGDLS, CDR2 YYNGEE. The CDR3 has 14 amino acids.

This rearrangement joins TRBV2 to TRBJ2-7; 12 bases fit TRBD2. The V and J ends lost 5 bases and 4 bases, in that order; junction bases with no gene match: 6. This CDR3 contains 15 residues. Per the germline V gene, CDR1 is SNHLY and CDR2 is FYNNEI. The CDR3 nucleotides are TGTGCCAGCAGTCTGGGACTAGCGGGCTTGTACGAGCAGTACTTC. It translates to CASSLGLAGLYEQYF.

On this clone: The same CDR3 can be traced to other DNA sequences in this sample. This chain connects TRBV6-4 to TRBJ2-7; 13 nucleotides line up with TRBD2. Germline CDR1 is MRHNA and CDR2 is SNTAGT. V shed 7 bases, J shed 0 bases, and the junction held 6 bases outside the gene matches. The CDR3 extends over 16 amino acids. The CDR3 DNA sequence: TGTGCCAGCATAGGGACTAGCGGGAAGAGCTCCTACGAGCAGTACGTC. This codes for CASIGTSGKSSYEQYV.

In DNA form, the CDR3 reads TGTGCCAGCAGCTTGCCGGGGGACCGTTCCTACGAGCAGTACTTC. It codes for CASSLPGDRSYEQYF. The gene calls are TRBV28 and TRBJ2-5; D might be TRBD2 (6 bases). The better agreement between TRBJ2-7 and the DNA end casts doubt on the J call. This CDR3 spans 15 amino acids. Germline V lookup: CDR1 MDHEN, CDR2 SYDVKM.

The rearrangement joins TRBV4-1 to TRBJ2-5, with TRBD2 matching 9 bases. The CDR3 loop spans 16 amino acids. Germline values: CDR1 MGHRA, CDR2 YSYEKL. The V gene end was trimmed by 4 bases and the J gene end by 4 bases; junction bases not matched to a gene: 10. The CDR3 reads CASSLGAGGARETQYF. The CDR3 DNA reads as TGCGCCAGCAGCCTCGGGGCGGGGGGGGCCCGAGAGACCCAGTACTTC.

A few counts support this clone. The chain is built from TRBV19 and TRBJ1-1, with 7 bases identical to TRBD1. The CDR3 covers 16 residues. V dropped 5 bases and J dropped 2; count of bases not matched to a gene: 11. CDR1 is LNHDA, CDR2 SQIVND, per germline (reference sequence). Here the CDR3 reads CASSSPGDRGNTEAFF. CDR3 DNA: TGTGCCAGTAGTTCACCCGGGGACAGAGGAAACACTGAAGCTTTCTTT.

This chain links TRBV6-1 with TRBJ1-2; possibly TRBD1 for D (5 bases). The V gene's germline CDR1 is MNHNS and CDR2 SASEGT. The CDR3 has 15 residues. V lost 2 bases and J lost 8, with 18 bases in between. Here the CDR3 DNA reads TGTGCCAGCAGTGAAAGTCCAGGGAACCCGTCCGGCTACACCTTC. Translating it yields CASSESPGNPSGYTF.

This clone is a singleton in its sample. CDR3 in amino acids: CAWSDLGQSNTEAFF. The DNA for the CDR3 is TGTGCCTGGAGTGACCTGGGACAATCGAACACTGAAGCTTTCTTT. The chain couples TRBV30 to TRBJ1-1; D possibly corresponds to TRBD1 (6 bases). This CDR3 contains 15 residues. The ends were cut back, 1 base at V and 1 base at J, with 13 bases in the middle. Looked up from germline, CDR1 is GTSNPN and CDR2 is SVGIG (reference sequence).

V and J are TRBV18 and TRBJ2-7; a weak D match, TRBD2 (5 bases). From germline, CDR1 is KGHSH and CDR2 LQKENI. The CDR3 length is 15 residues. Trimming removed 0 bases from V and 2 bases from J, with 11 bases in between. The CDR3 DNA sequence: TGTGCCAGCTCACCACCAGGACCGCGGGCCTACGAGCAGTACGTC. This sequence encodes CASSPPGPRAYEQYV.

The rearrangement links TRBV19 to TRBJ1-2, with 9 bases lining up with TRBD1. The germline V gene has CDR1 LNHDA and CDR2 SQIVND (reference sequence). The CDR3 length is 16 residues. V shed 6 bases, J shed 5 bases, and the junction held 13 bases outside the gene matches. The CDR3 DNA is TGTGCCAGTAGCCCGGGACAGGGACTAGTATGGTATGGCTACACCTTC. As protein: CASSPGQGLVWYGYTF.

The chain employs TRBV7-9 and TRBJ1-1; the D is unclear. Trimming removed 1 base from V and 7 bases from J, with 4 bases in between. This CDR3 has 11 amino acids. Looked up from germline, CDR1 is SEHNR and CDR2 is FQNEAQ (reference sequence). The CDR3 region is CASSLGLEAFF. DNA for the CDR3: TGTGCCAGCAGCTTAGGACTTGAAGCTTTCTTT.

CDR3 sequence (DNA): TGTGCCAGCAGCATATTGGGACAGATGAATTCACCCCTCCACTTT. This encodes CASSILGQMNSPLHF. The V gene is TRBV6-5, the J gene TRBJ1-6, with 7 bases identical to TRBD1. The CDR3 length is 15 residues. Germline values: CDR1 MNHEY, CDR2 SVGAGI. V lost 6 bases, J lost 7 bases, and 9 bases stayed unmatched.